The subject of this entry is one TCR beta chain. The source of the sample is a study of PD-L1 blockade in urothelial cancer. Overall study: Twenty-five of 29 patients were men who had bladder-origin urothelial cancer. Prior regimens of chemotherapy numbered 0 to 3 per patient. At 6 weeks and at 3 weeks (second dose) after treatment start, blood was analyzed.

This sample's time point: peripheral blood 6 weeks after treatment start. The CDR3 runs 12 residues. Germline CDR1 MNHEY, CDR2 SVGAGI. Trimming took 5 bases from V and 3 from J, leaving 7 bases between them. Measured with immunoSEQ multiplex PCR; TCRdb has only the in-frame clones, and not every one. This table holds some 51,000 clones, around nine tenths found once. This receptor was identified in a man aged 60-69 years with urothelial cancer. Here the sequenced sample was PBMCs, taken around atezolizumab (anti-PD-L1) treatment. V and J are TRBV6-5 and TRBJ1-2, with D unclear. CDR3 sequence: CASSDTYYGYTF. The DNA of the CDR3 is TGTGCCAGCAGTGACACATACTATGGCTACACCTTC.